The next 10 T cell receptor beta chains were all read from a single sample in a study of metastatic and nonmetastatic thyroid tumors. TCRdb reassembled clones from the PCR reads with MiXCR. Of tens of thousands of clones listed, roughly a fifth are singletons. Until they underwent thyroid surgery, no patient had received any treatment. Input material: blood. These receptors all stem from a female donor with papillary thyroid cancer or a benign thyroid nodule (not recorded which). Some clones in this sample may be carry-over from other donors' samples.

This clone was seen a handful of times. The CDR3 does not close with the conserved phenylalanine or tryptophan, likely indicating a read error. The rearrangement uses TRBV6-1 and TRBJ1-5, with a weak D call TRBD1 (5 bases). This CDR3 has 16 amino acids. CDR1 MNHNS and CDR2 SASEGT come from the germline V gene. V was trimmed by 7 bases and J by 13 bases, leaving 29 bases between them. The CDR3 protein is CASNKGLIYSNQQQHL. CDR3 sequence (DNA): TGTGCCAGCAACAAGGGGCTAATATATAGCAATCAGCAACAGCATCTT.

This clone was seen a handful of times. Since a much larger clone is just one base distant, this may be a read error. This chain uses TRBV10-2 with TRBJ2-1, with D tentatively TRBD2 (6 bases). Germline CDR1 and CDR2: WSHSY and SAAADI. Trimming took 5 bases from V and 5 from J, leaving 16 bases between them. This CDR3 spans 15 amino acids. The CDR3 is CASSWTIGSHNEQFF. CDR3 nucleotide sequence: TGCGCCAGCAGTTGGACTATCGGGAGCCACAATGAGCAGTTCTTC.

On this clone itself: Additional DNA sequences in this sample encode the identical CDR3. This chain links TRBV30 with TRBJ2-7, with 7 bases fitting TRBD1. This CDR3 contains 14 residues. Germline CDR1 GTSNPN, CDR2 SVGIG (reference sequence). V dropped 0 bases and J dropped 2; count of bases not matched to a gene: 4. DNA for the CDR3: TGTGCCTGGAGTGTCTCCGGGACAGCCTACGAGCAGTACTTC. Translating gives CAWSVSGTAYEQYF.

The J gene is TRBJ1-2, the V gene TRBV28; D remains unclear. The CDR3 has 10 residues. V shed 10 bases and J shed 6 bases, with 9 bases lying between them. Germline V gives CDR1 MDHEN, CDR2 SYDVKM. Written as DNA, the CDR3 is TGTGCCATCCCGCGGGATGGCTACACCTTC. It is translated as CAIPRDGYTF.

In its sample, this clone ranks as medium-sized. The gene calls are TRBV6-2 or TRBV6-3 and TRBJ2-7, with D maybe TRBD2 (5 bases). The V gene lost 0 bases and the J gene lost 0 bases, with 9 bases spanning the gap. Germline V gives CDR1 MNHEY, CDR2 SVGEGT. There are 15 residues in the CDR3. CDR3 region: CASSYSGGHSYEQYF. The CDR3 region has the DNA TGTGCCAGCAGTTACTCAGGCGGGCACTCCTACGAGCAGTACTTC.

In its sample, this clone was seen many times. The rearrangement joins TRBV19 to TRBJ2-5; D is unclear. Trimming removed 5 bases at V and 1 base at J, with 14 bases between. In germline, CDR1 is LNHDA, CDR2 SQIVND (reference sequence). This CDR3 has 15 residues. CDR3 residues: CASSAFLNRQETQYF. The CDR3 bases are TGTGCCAGTAGTGCCTTCTTAAACCGCCAAGAGACCCAGTACTTC. Looking up the rest from reference TRBV19 and TRBJ2-5 gives the full variable domain: DGGITQSPKYLFRKEGQNVTLSCEQNLNHDAMYWYRQDPGQGLRLIYYSQIVNDFQKGDIAEGYSVSREKKESFPLTVTSAQKNPTAFYLCASSAFLNRQETQYFGPGTRLLVL.

This clone was picked up many times. This chain joins TRBV18 and TRBJ2-1; TRBD2 matches at 10 bases. This CDR3 spans 18 amino acids. The germline CDR1 and CDR2 sequences are KGHSH and LQKENI. V lost 6 bases, J lost 2 bases, and 13 bases stayed unmatched. As DNA, the CDR3 is TGTGCCAGCTCCCCGGATGAGGGACTAGCGCGTACCTACAATGAGCAGTTCTTC. It yields the protein CASSPDEGLARTYNEQFF.

This clone showed up many times. V and J are TRBV11-2 and TRBJ2-5; no definite D call. The CDR3 sequence is 12 residues long. CDR1 and CDR2 (germline): SGHAT, FQNNGV. The V end lost 1 base, the J end lost 5 bases, and 5 bases lay between the germline ends. The CDR3 region has the DNA TGTGCCAGCAGCTTAGCAAGGGAGACCCAGTACTTC. Protein product: CASSLARETQYF.

This clone was seen a few times. The rearrangement links TRBV12-5 to TRBJ2-2; D ambiguous. Trimming shortened V by 0 bases and J by 4 bases, and 9 bases separated the two germline ends. Germline-derived CDR1 and CDR2 are LGHNT and FRNRAP. The length of the CDR3 is 15 residues. This CDR3 reads CASGLVGPGTGELFF. The CDR3 DNA sequence: TGTGCTAGTGGTTTGGTAGGGCCGGGCACCGGGGAGCTGTTTTTT. Full variable domain (remainder filled in from reference TRBV12-5 and TRBJ2-2): DARVTQTPRHKVTEMGQEVTMRCQPILGHNTVFWYRQTMMQGLELLAYFRNRAPLDDSGMPKDRFSAEMPDATLATLKIQPSEPRDSAVYFCASGLVGPGTGELFFGEGSRLTVL.

V gene TRBV11-2 combines with J gene TRBJ2-7; D gene uncertain. The germline gives CDR1 SGHAT, CDR2 FQNNGV. V shed 5 bases and J shed 7 bases, with 15 bases lying between them. The CDR3 is 13 residues long. The CDR3 region is CASSHSSVGEQYF. CDR3 DNA sequence: TGTGCCAGCAGCCATTCGAGCGTGGGAGAGCAGTACTTC.